This T cell receptor beta chain originates from a study of shared clonotypes between healthy human individuals. The repertoire was sequenced with immunoSEQ multiplex PCR; TCRdb's copy has only in-frame clones and lacks some. The table lists around 2,000,000 clones, just over 90% of them singletons. Study results and limitations: When compared with the clonotypes that were shared by all four sorted-subset donors, the non-shared clonotypes turned out to have lower generation probabilities.

Worth noting for this clone: What it binds is unknown.

The naive CD8 fraction comprised CD45RO-negative cells positively selected for CCR7 and excluded terminally differentiated effector memory CD45RA+ cells. The donors were all Caucasian adults (living in Nashville, Tennessee). The TCR was taken from a man aged 18 to 29 in good health. Some clones in this sample may be carry-over from other donors' samples. Sequenced material: naive CD8+ T cells from PBMCs.

Written as DNA, the CDR3 is TGTGCCAGCAGCCCTGGTGGGTCGGATGAAAAACTGTTTTTT. Amino acids: CASSPGGSDEKLFF. The genes are TRBV7-9 and TRBJ1-4, with D uncertain. Germline V lookup: CDR1 SEHNR, CDR2 FQNEAQ (reference sequence). This CDR3 has 14 amino acids. V lost 5 bases, J lost 6 bases, and 13 bases lay in between.